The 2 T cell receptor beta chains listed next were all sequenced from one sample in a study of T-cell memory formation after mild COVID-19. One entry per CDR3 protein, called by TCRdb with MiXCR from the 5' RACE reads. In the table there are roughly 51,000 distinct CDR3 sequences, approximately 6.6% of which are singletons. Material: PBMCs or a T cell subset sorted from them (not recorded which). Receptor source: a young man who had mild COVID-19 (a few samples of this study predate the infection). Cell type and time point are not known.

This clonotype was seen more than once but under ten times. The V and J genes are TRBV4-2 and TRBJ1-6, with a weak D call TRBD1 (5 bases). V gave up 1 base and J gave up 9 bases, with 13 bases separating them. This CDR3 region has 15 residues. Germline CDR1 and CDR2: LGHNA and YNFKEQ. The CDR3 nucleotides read TGTGCCAGCAGCCAAGGCTCGAGGGGCCTTTCACCCCTCCACTTT. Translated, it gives CASSQGSRGLSPLHF.

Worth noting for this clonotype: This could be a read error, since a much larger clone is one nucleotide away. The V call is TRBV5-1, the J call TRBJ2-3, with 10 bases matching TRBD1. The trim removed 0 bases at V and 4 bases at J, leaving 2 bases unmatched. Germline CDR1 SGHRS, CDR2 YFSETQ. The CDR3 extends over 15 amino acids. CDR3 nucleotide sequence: TGCGCCAGCAGCTTGGGACAGGGGGCCGCAGATACGCAGTATTTT. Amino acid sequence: CASSLGQGAADTQYF.